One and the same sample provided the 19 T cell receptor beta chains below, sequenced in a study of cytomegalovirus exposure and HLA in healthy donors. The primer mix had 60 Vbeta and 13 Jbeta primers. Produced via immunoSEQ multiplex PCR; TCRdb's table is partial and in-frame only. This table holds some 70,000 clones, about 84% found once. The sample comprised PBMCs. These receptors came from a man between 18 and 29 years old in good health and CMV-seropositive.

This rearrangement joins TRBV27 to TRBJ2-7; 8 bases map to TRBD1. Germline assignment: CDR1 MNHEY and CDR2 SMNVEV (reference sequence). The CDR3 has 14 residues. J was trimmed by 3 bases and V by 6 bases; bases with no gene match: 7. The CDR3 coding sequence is TGTGCCAGCAGGCAACAGGGGGGCGGCTACGAGCAGTACTTC. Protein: CASRQQGGGYEQYF.

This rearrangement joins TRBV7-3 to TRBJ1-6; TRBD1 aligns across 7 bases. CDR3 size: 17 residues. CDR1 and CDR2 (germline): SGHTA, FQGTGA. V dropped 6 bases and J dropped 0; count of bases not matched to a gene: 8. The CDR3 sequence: CASRRQGNSSYNSPLHF. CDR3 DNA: TGTGCCAGCAGGCGACAGGGAAATAGCTCCTATAATTCACCCCTCCACTTT.

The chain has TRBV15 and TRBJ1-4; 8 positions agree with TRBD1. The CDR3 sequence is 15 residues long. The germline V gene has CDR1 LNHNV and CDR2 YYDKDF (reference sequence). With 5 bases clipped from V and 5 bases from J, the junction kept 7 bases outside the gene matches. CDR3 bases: TGTGCCACCAGCGGAAGACAGGGGATCAATGAAAAACTGTTTTTT. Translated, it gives CATSGRQGINEKLFF. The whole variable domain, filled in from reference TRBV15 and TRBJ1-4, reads DAMVIQNPRYQVTQFGKPVTLSCSQTLNHNVMYWYQQKSSQAPKLLFHYYDKDFNNEADTPDNFQSRRPNTSFCFLDIRSPGLGDTAMYLCATSGRQGINEKLFFGSGTQLSVL.

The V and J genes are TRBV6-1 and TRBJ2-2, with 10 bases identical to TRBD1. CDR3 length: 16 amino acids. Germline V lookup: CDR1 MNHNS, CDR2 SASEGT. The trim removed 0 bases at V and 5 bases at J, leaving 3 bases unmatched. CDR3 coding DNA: TGTGCCAGCAGTGAAGCGCTGGGACAGGGGACCGGGGAGCTGTTTTTT. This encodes CASSEALGQGTGELFF.

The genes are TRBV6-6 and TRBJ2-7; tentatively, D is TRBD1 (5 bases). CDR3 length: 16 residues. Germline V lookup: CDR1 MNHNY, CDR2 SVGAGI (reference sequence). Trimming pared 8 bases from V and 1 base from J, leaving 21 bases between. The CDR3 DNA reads TGTGCCAGCCGACAGTCCTTTGCCCTTCCTTCCTACGAGCAGTACTTC. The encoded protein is CASRQSFALPSYEQYF.

The CDR3 spells CASSLGAGDGYTF. CDR3 DNA: TGTGCCAGCAGCTTAGGGGCAGGGGATGGCTACACCTTC. This chain connects TRBV7-8 to TRBJ1-2; possibly TRBD1 for D (6 bases). Germline V gene lookup returns CDR1 SGHVS and CDR2 FQNEAQ. There are 13 residues in the CDR3. The V and J ends lost 1 base and 6 bases respectively, with 9 bases between them.

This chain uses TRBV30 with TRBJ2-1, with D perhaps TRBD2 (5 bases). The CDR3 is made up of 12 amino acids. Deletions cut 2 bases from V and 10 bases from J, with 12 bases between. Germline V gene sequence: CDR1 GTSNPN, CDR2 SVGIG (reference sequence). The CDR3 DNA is TGTGCCTGGAGTACCCTAGCCGGGGAGCAGTTCTTC. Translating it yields CAWSTLAGEQFF.

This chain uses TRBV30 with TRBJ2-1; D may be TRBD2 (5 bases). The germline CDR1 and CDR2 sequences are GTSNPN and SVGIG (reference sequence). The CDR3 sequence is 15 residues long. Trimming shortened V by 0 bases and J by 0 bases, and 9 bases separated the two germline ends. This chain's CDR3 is CAWSVGSNSYNEQFF. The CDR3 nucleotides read TGTGCCTGGAGTGTAGGGAGTAACTCCTACAATGAGCAGTTCTTC.

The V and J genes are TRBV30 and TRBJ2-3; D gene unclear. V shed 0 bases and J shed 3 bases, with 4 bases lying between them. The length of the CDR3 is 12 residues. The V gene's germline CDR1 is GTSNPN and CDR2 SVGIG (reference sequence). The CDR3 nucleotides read TGTGCCTGGAGTGTATTAACAGATACGCAGTATTTT. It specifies CAWSVLTDTQYF.

The CDR3: CASSPSPGQSSGNTIYF. CDR3 DNA sequence: TGTGCCAGCAGCCCCTCGCCGGGACAGAGCTCTGGAAACACCATATATTTT. The J gene is TRBJ1-3, the V gene TRBV5-4, with 7 bases fitting TRBD1. Germline CDR1 and CDR2: SGHNT and YYREEE (reference sequence). Trimming removed 4 bases from V and 0 bases from J; junction bases left unmatched: 10. The length of the CDR3 is 17 residues.

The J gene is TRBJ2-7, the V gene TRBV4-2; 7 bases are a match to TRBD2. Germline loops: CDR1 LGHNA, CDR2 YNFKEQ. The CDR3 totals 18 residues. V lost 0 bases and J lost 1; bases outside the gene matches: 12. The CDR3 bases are TGTGCCAGCAGCCAAGAGAAGGTTCTAGCGGAGAATTCCTACGAGCAGTACTTC. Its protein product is CASSQEKVLAENSYEQYF.

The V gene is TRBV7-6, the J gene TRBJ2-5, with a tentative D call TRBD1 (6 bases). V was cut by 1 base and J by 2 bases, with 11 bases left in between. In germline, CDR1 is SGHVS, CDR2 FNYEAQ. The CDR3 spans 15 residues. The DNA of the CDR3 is TGTGCCAGCAGCTTAGGGACAGATAGGCAAGAGACCCAGTACTTC. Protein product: CASSLGTDRQETQYF.

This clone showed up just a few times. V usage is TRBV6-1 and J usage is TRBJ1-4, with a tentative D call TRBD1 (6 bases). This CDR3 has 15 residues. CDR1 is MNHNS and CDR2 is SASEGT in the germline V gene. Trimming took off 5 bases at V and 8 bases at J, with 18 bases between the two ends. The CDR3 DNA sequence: TGTGCCAGCAGTCCCGAACAGGGTTTAAGCGAAAAACTGTTTTTT. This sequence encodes CASSPEQGLSEKLFF.

The CDR3 here is CASSLRQEAILFF. CDR3 nucleotide sequence: TGTGCCAGCAGCTTGAGACAGGAAGCCATTCTGTTTTTT. This rearrangement joins TRBV7-9 to TRBJ1-4; D is possibly TRBD1 (6 bases). V dropped 3 bases and J dropped 14 bases, with 16 bases sitting between them. The CDR3 is 13 residues long. CDR1 and CDR2 from the germline V gene are SEHNR and FQNEAQ (reference sequence).

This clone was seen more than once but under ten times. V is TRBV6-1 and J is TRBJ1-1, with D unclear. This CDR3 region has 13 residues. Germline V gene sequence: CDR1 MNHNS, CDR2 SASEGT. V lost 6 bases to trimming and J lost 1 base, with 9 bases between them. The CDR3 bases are TGTGCCAGCAGCGTACAGAAGAACACTGAAGCTTTCTTT. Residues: CASSVQKNTEAFF.

CDR3 loop: CASSLQYNSPLHF. For the CDR3, the DNA is TGTGCCAGCAGCTTACAATATAATTCACCCCTCCACTTT. The chain employs TRBV7-9 and TRBJ1-6, with D hard to call. This CDR3 spans 13 amino acids. Germline values: CDR1 SEHNR, CDR2 FQNEAQ (reference sequence). Trimming cost V 2 bases and J 4 bases, with 3 bases left between them.

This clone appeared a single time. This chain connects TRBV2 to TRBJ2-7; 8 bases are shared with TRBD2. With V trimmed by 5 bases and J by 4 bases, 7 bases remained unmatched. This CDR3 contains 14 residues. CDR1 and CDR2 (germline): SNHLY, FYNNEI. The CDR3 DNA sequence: TGTGCCAGCAGTCTCGAGACTAGCGAGTACGAGCAGTACTTC. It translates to CASSLETSEYEQYF.

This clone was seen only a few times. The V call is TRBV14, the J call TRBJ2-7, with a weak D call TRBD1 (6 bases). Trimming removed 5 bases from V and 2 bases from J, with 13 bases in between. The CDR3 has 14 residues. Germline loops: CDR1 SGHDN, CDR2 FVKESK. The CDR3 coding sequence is TGTGCCAGCAGCATAGGACAGCTAGCCTACGAGCAGTACTTC. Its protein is CASSIGQLAYEQYF.

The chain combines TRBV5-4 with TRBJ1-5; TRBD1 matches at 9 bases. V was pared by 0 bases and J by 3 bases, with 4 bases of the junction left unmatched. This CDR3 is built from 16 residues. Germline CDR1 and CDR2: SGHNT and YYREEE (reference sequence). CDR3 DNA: TGTGCCAGCAGCTTGGAAGGGACAGGGATCAATCAGCCCCAGCATTTT. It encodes CASSLEGTGINQPQHF.